Listed here are 25 T cell receptor beta chains from one sample, sequenced in a study of blood T cell repertoires in COVID-19. TCRdb keeps only in-frame clones here, not all; method: immunoSEQ multiplex PCR. The sample shows some 250,000 clones, about four fifths of them seen only once. Sequencing was done on a sample of peripheral blood. Receptors originate from a woman aged 18-29 years with acute or convalescent COVID-19.

The rearrangement links TRBV18 to TRBJ2-1; D call uncertain. CDR1 is KGHSH, CDR2 LQKENI, per germline. Trimming shortened V by 0 bases and J by 4 bases, and 16 bases separated the two germline ends. The CDR3 totals 17 residues. The CDR3 DNA is TGTGCCAGCTCACCACCCGCTACGAGGCAAAAATACAATGAGCAGTTCTTC. Protein sequence: CASSPPATRQKYNEQFF.

J is TRBJ2-7 and V is TRBV5-4, with D perhaps TRBD2 (6 bases). The germline CDR1 and CDR2 sequences are SGHNT and YYREEE (reference sequence). The V end was cut by 4 bases, the J end by 2 bases, with 19 bases between. The CDR3 is 16 amino acids. The CDR3 coding sequence is TGTGCCAGCAGCCTGGGCAGCGGAGGGAACCCCTACGAGCAGTACTTC. Its protein product is CASSLGSGGNPYEQYF.

The chain recombines TRBV27 with TRBJ2-7, with D perhaps TRBD2 (6 bases). This CDR3 comprises 14 residues. Germline V gives CDR1 MNHEY, CDR2 SMNVEV (reference sequence). The V end was cut by 3 bases, the J end by 2 bases, with 11 bases between. CDR3 in DNA: TGTGCCAGCAGTTTTATAGCGGAAGCCTACGAGCAGTACTTC. It codes for CASSFIAEAYEQYF.

This clone has more than one count but fewer than ten. The chain has TRBV19 and TRBJ1-5, with 7 bases matching TRBD1. The trim removed 5 bases at V and 3 bases at J, leaving 10 bases unmatched. This CDR3 contains 16 residues. The germline CDR1 and CDR2 sequences are LNHDA and SQIVND (reference sequence). CDR3 DNA sequence: TGTGCCAGTAGTTTAAACCGGGACAGATACAATCAGCCCCAGCATTTT. The encoded protein is CASSLNRDRYNQPQHF.

The chain recombines TRBV7-2 with TRBJ2-4, with 10 bases that match TRBD1. The CDR3 consists of 16 residues. From germline, CDR1 is SGHTA and CDR2 FQGNSA. With 5 bases clipped from V and 5 bases from J, the junction kept 9 bases outside the gene matches. CDR3 bases: TGTGCCAGCAGCCTGGGACAGGGGTCGGGGCAAAACATTCAGTACTTC. Translating gives CASSLGQGSGQNIQYF.

The chain combines TRBV29-1 with TRBJ1-2; D may be TRBD1 (6 bases). V was cut by 4 bases and J by 4 bases, with 13 bases left in between. There are 13 residues in the CDR3. From germline, CDR1 is SQVTM and CDR2 ANQGSEA. The CDR3: CSVGTEDGYGYTF. The CDR3 region has the DNA TGCAGCGTTGGGACAGAGGATGGCTATGGCTACACCTTC.

V usage is TRBV11-3 and J usage is TRBJ2-1; 9 bases line up with TRBD1. This CDR3 comprises 14 residues. Germline-derived CDR1 and CDR2 are SGHNT and YENEEA. V shed 5 bases, J shed 2 bases, and the junction held 1 base outside the gene matches. The CDR3 sequence: CASSTGGAYNEQFF. CDR3 bases: TGTGCCAGCAGCACAGGGGGCGCCTACAATGAGCAGTTCTTC. Variable domain in full (rest from reference TRBV11-3 and TRBJ2-1): EAGVVQSPRYKIIEKKQPVAFWCNPISGHNTLYWYLQNLGQGPELLIRYENEEAVDDSQLPKDRFSAERLKGVDSTLKIQPAELGDSAVYLCASSTGGAYNEQFFGPGTRLTVL.

This clone was seen at least ten times. The chain's CDR3 is CAISGQGGDEQYF. DNA of the CDR3: TGTGCCATCAGTGGCCAGGGAGGAGACGAGCAGTACTTC. V and J are TRBV10-3 and TRBJ2-7; possibly TRBD2 for D (6 bases). Between the trimmed V and J ends, which lost 4 bases and 5 bases, there was a span of 12 bases. This CDR3 contains 13 residues. The germline V gene has CDR1 ENHRY and CDR2 SYGVKD.

This chain uses TRBV27 with TRBJ2-1; 8 bases agree with TRBD2. CDR3 length: 17 amino acids. The trim removed 5 bases at V and 4 bases at J, leaving 13 bases unmatched. Germline values: CDR1 MNHEY, CDR2 SMNVEV (reference sequence). The CDR3 coding sequence is TGTGCCAGCAGTCCCAGACTAGCGAGGCGGGGGTACAATGAGCAGTTCTTC. Translated: CASSPRLARRGYNEQFF.

The chain couples TRBV30 to TRBJ1-4; D call uncertain. V lost 3 bases and J 8 bases, leaving 13 bases between the germline ends. There are 13 residues in the CDR3. Germline V gene lookup returns CDR1 GTSNPN and CDR2 SVGIG (reference sequence). The CDR3 spells CAWSRSASEKLFF. The CDR3 DNA reads as TGTGCCTGGAGCCGATCTGCGAGCGAAAAACTGTTTTTT.

The chain combines TRBV4-3 with TRBJ2-7; no clear D. CDR1 is LGHNA and CDR2 is YSLEER in the germline V gene. V lost 3 bases, J lost 2 bases, and 14 bases lay in between. The CDR3 is 15 amino acids. CDR3 protein: CASSQTRGGTYEQYF. The DNA of the CDR3 is TGCGCCAGCAGCCAGACCCGAGGCGGTACCTACGAGCAGTACTTC.

The rearrangement joins TRBV23-1 to TRBJ2-4; 9 positions agree with TRBD1. TRBV23-1 is identified as an open reading frame with a role that is uncertain. Trimming removed 8 bases from V and 0 bases from J; junction bases left unmatched: 2. This CDR3 region has 14 residues. The DNA of the CDR3 is TGCGCCAGCTGGGACAGGGCAGCCAAAAACATTCAGTACTTC. It specifies CASWDRAAKNIQYF.

The rearrangement links TRBV28 to TRBJ1-2, with D perhaps TRBD1 (5 bases). In germline, CDR1 is MDHEN, CDR2 SYDVKM. V lost 0 bases to trimming and J lost 0 bases, with 14 bases between them. This CDR3 contains 17 residues. Here the CDR3 DNA reads TGTGCCAGCAGTTTATGGGACATCCGAGGAGCTAACTATGGCTACACCTTC. Translation gives CASSLWDIRGANYGYTF.

This chain links TRBV30 with TRBJ2-7; D possibly corresponds to TRBD2 (6 bases). The CDR3 consists of 11 residues. The germline CDR1 and CDR2 sequences are GTSNPN and SVGIG (reference sequence). Trimming pared 2 bases from V and 6 bases from J, leaving 8 bases between. The CDR3 DNA sequence: TGTGCCTGGAGTTTCGGGGGCGAGCAGTACTTC. Its protein product is CAWSFGGEQYF.

This clone was observed a few times. The chain joins TRBV6-2 or TRBV6-3 to TRBJ1-5, with D maybe TRBD1 (6 bases). V lost 2 bases to trimming and J lost 1 base, with 9 bases between them. CDR3 length equals 15 residues. Germline V gene data show CDR1 as MNHEY and CDR2 as SVGEGT. CDR3 region: CASSYGGISNQPQHF. CDR3 DNA sequence: TGTGCCAGCAGTTACGGGGGCATCAGCAATCAGCCCCAGCATTTT.

This clone was recorded a few times. The chain recombines TRBV11-2 with TRBJ2-7, with TRBD2 matching 12 bases. In germline, CDR1 is SGHAT, CDR2 FQNNGV. The CDR3 sequence is 16 residues long. Unmatched junction bases numbered 10, after V lost 3 bases and J lost 7 bases. For the CDR3, the DNA is TGTGCCAGCAGCTTGAGACTAGCGGGAGAATCTGGGGAGCAGTACTTC. Encoded protein: CASSLRLAGESGEQYF.

DNA of the CDR3: TGCAGCGTTGTTGGGCTAGCGGGCCACTCCTACGAGCAGTACTTC. Amino acids: CSVVGLAGHSYEQYF. The V call is TRBV29-1, the J call TRBJ2-7; 8 bases line up with TRBD2. The length of the CDR3 is 15 residues. Germline CDR1 is SQVTM and CDR2 is ANQGSEA. Trimming removed 4 bases from V and 0 bases from J; junction bases left unmatched: 8.

The rearrangement links TRBV9 to TRBJ1-2; perhaps TRBD1 as D (5 bases). Trimming stripped 4 bases from V and 4 bases from J, with 14 bases between. The CDR3 totals 14 residues. In germline, CDR1 is SGDLS, CDR2 YYNGEE. CDR3 sequence (DNA): TGTGCCAGCAGCTCAGAATGGGGGGGCTATGGCTACACCTTC. Encoded protein: CASSSEWGGYGYTF.

The chain uses TRBV4-1 and TRBJ2-1; 9 bases match TRBD2. V dropped 0 bases and J dropped 8; count of bases not matched to a gene: 5. CDR3 length: 15 residues. In germline, CDR1 is MGHRA, CDR2 YSYEKL. CDR3 loop: CASSQDRGLAYEQFF. CDR3 nucleotides: TGCGCCAGCAGCCAAGATAGGGGACTAGCCTATGAGCAGTTCTTC.

The rearrangement links TRBV10-2 to TRBJ1-3, with 7 bases lining up with TRBD1. The CDR3 is 15 residues long. Per the germline V gene, CDR1 is WSHSY and CDR2 is SAAADI. The V and J ends lost 7 bases and 0 bases, in that order; junction bases with no gene match: 6. CDR3 in DNA: TGCGCCAGCACCGCAGGGGGAAACTCTGGAAACACCATATATTTT. Translating gives CASTAGGNSGNTIYF.

This chain connects TRBV5-8 to TRBJ2-5; 9 bases are shared with TRBD1. The CDR3 covers 15 residues. Germline CDR1 is SGHTS and CDR2 is YDEGEE. After removal of 4 bases from V and 4 bases from J, the junction contained 8 bases not matched to a gene. CDR3 loop: CASSLDRGVGETQYF. In nucleotides, the CDR3 is TGTGCCAGCAGCCTTGACAGGGGGGTTGGAGAGACCCAGTACTTC. Filled out from reference TRBV5-8 and TRBJ2-5, the complete variable domain reads EAGVTQSPTHLIKTRGQQATLRCSPISGHTSVYWYQQALGLGLQFLLWYDEGEERNRGNFPPRFSGRQFPNYSSELNVNALELEDSALYLCASSLDRGVGETQYFGPGTRLLVL.

The V call is TRBV2, the J call TRBJ1-6, with a tentative D call TRBD1 (5 bases). The CDR3 has 17 amino acids. Germline CDR1 SNHLY, CDR2 FYNNEI. The ends were cut back, 0 bases at V and 7 bases at J, with 16 bases in the middle. The DNA for the CDR3 is TGTGCCAGCAGTGAAGCGGGCAGGGAAGTGCGAAATTCACCCCTCCACTTT. This codes for CASSEAGREVRNSPLHF.

The rearrangement uses TRBV29-1 and TRBJ2-1, with D perhaps TRBD1 (5 bases). CDR1 and CDR2 from the germline V gene are SQVTM and ANQGSEA. V was pared by 3 bases and J by 5 bases, with 11 bases between. This CDR3 comprises 13 residues. The CDR3 protein is CSVDGLTDNEQFF. CDR3 in DNA: TGCAGCGTTGACGGATTGACAGACAATGAGCAGTTCTTC.

The chain uses TRBV29-1 and TRBJ1-2; D possibly corresponds to TRBD1 (5 bases). The germline CDR1 and CDR2 sequences are SQVTM and ANQGSEA. The V gene lost 2 bases and the J gene lost 2 bases, with 15 bases spanning the gap. The CDR3 runs to 15 residues. The DNA of the CDR3 is TGCAGCGTTGAATCCCCTCGGGAGGGGAACTATGGCTACACCTTC. This translates into CSVESPREGNYGYTF.

This chain joins TRBV5-1 and TRBJ2-7, with a weak D call TRBD1 (6 bases). Trimming removed 0 bases at V and 4 bases at J, with 11 bases between. CDR1 and CDR2 from the germline V gene are SGHRS and YFSETQ. The CDR3 covers 14 residues. CDR3 nucleotide sequence: TGCGCCAGCAGCTTGGTTGGCAGGGGTTACGAGCAGTACTTC. Translation gives CASSLVGRGYEQYF.